These T cell receptor beta chains were read from a single sample in a study of cytomegalovirus exposure and HLA in healthy donors. Libraries were prepared by immunoSEQ multiplex PCR; TCRdb keeps only in-frame clonotypes and omits some of them. The sample table includes tens of thousands of clones. The sample taken for sequencing was PBMCs. Every receptor here comes from a man aged 40-49 years in good health and CMV-seropositive. Both conserved end residues are part of each CDR3. A D gene is named only where the DNA matches it firmly. Clone size is shown for a subset of rows, as once, few, many or a class of expanded clone.

j_call d_call v_call clone_size cdr3_nt cdr3_aa
TRBJ2-1 . TRBV19 . TGTGCCAGTAGTATATCCGGGTTCAATGAGCAGTTCTTC CASSISGFNEQFF
TRBJ1-5 . TRBV9 . TGTGCCAGCAGCGTAGGTCAGGTTGGGCAGCCCCAGCATTTT CASSVGQVGQPQHF
TRBJ1-1 TRBD1 TRBV6-6 . TGTGCCAGCAGTCACAGGGACAGGGGGAGGACTGAAGCTTTCTTT CASSHRDRGRTEAFF
TRBJ1-5 TRBD1 TRBV5-1 . TGCGCCAGCAGCTTGGGTACAGGGGATCGGCCCCAGCATTTT CASSLGTGDRPQHF
TRBJ1-4 . TRBV6-5 . TGTGCCAGCAGACGACAGCAAACTAATGAAAAACTGTTTTTT CASRRQQTNEKLFF
TRBJ1-2 TRBD1 TRBV7-9 . TGTGCCAGCACCCAGGGGGACAGGGGGAAGGGCTACACCTTC CASTQGDRGKGYTF
TRBJ2-1 . TRBV19 . TGTGCCAGTAGTATAGATCGGGGGTGGTACAATGAGCAGTTCTTC CASSIDRGWYNEQFF
TRBJ2-1 . TRBV7-7 . TGTGCCAGCAGTCTCGACAGACACAATGAGCAGTTCTTC CASSLDRHNEQFF
TRBJ2-3 . TRBV14 . TGTGCCAGCAGCCTCAGGACAGTTGAGGATACGCAGTATTTT CASSLRTVEDTQYF
TRBJ1-1 . TRBV7-9 . TGTGCCAGCAGCTTAGGACAGATCAATGAAGCTTTCTTT CASSLGQINEAFF
TRBJ1-4 . TRBV5-5 . TGTGCCAGCAGCCCCAGTCGGGGTCCCGGGAATGAAAAACTGTTTTTT CASSPSRGPGNEKLFF
TRBJ1-2 TRBD1 TRBV11-1 . TGTGCCAGCAGCCCAAGGACAGGTTCGAACTATGGCTACACCTTC CASSPRTGSNYGYTF
TRBJ1-1 . TRBV4-2 . TGTGCCAGCAGCCAAGAGCGGGGGGACGGTGAAGCTTTCTTT CASSQERGDGEAFF
TRBJ1-5 . TRBV7-2 . TGTGCCAGCAGCTTTGGCAGTCTCAATCAGCCCCAGCATTTT CASSFGSLNQPQHF
TRBJ2-7 . TRBV11-2 . TGTGCCAGCAGCCCCGAACCTCAGGTTTCCTACGAGCAGTACTTC CASSPEPQVSYEQYF
TRBJ1-1 . TRBV13 . TGTGCCAGCAGCTTAGGGGGGGCGGAAGCTTTCTTT CASSLGGAEAFF
TRBJ2-7 . TRBV15 . TGTGCCACCAGCACCTTCAGAAGAGAGCAGTACTTC CATSTFRREQYF
TRBJ2-5 TRBD2 TRBV5-1 . TGCGCCAGCAGCTTGGGTAGCGGGGGGAACCAAGAGACCCAGTACTTC CASSLGSGGNQETQYF
TRBJ2-7 TRBD2 TRBV4-3 . TGCGCCAGCAGCCCGGGGACTAGCGGGGCTTACGAGCAGTACTTC CASSPGTSGAYEQYF
TRBJ2-2 TRBD1 TRBV19 . TGTGCCAGTAGTTACAGGGGGAACACCGGGGAGCTGTTTTTT CASSYRGNTGELFF
TRBJ2-7 TRBD2 TRBV7-2 . TGTGCCAGCAGCGTAGTGGGGACTAGCGGGAGCTCCTACGAGCAGTACTTC CASSVVGTSGSSYEQYF
TRBJ1-1 TRBD1 TRBV14 . TGTGCCAGCAGCCCTGGGACAGTTGAAGCTTTCTTT CASSPGTVEAFF
TRBJ2-7 . TRBV28 . TGTGCCAGCAGTTTATGGGAGAGAGGGCTGTACGAGCAGTACTTC CASSLWERGLYEQYF
TRBJ2-7 TRBD1 TRBV7-8 . TGTGCCAGCAGCTTAGGGACAGGGTCGGTCGAGCAGTACTTC CASSLGTGSVEQYF
TRBJ1-1 . TRBV18 . TGTGCCAGCTCACCCCCGCCCCAGGCCATACCTGAAGCTTTCTTT CASSPPPQAIPEAFF
TRBJ2-7 . TRBV7-8 . TGTGCCAGCAGCTTAGCCCGGGACACCTCCTACGAGCAGTACTTC CASSLARDTSYEQYF
TRBJ2-2 . TRBV28 . TGTGCCAGCACGGAGGGTATGACCGGGGAGCTGTTTTTT CASTEGMTGELFF
TRBJ2-1 . TRBV28 . TGTGCCAGCAGTTTCCCGTCTTTGCGGTACAATGAGCAGTTCTTC CASSFPSLRYNEQFF
TRBJ2-1 . TRBV7-8 . TGTGCCAGCAGCCCCACACGGGATGAGCAGTTCTTC CASSPTRDEQFF
TRBJ2-1 . TRBV28 . TGTGCCAGCAGTTTAGGCACAGCCGGTGAGCAGTTCTTC CASSLGTAGEQFF
TRBJ2-1 TRBD2 TRBV5-1 . TGCGCCAGCAGCTGGGCTAGCGGGGAGAGGGAGCAGTTCTTC CASSWASGEREQFF
TRBJ2-1 . TRBV6-5 . TGTGCCAGCAGCCGAACAGGGAGCGGTGAGCAGTTCTTC CASSRTGSGEQFF
TRBJ2-3 TRBD1 TRBV9 . TGTGCCAGCAGCGTAGTGGGTCAGGGGGTTACAGATACGCAGTATTTT CASSVVGQGVTDTQYF
TRBJ1-5 TRBD1 TRBV9 . TGTGCCAGCAGCCCCGAGGGGACAGGGAATCAGCCCCAGCATTTT CASSPEGTGNQPQHF
TRBJ1-1 . TRBV27 . TGTGCCAGCAGTCAGACAGGGAACACTGAAGCTTTCTTT CASSQTGNTEAFF
TRBJ1-2 . TRBV27 . TGTGCCAGCAGTGATCAGGGTTTCTATGGCTACACCTTC CASSDQGFYGYTF
TRBJ1-2 . TRBV7-3 . TGTGCCAGCTGTTGTGGGCCTCTTCCCAGGGACTATGGCTACACCTTC CASCCGPLPRDYGYTF
TRBJ2-1 TRBD2 TRBV4-3 . TGCGCCAGCAGCCAAGATCTTGGCGGGGGGGCCAATGAGCAGTTCTTC CASSQDLGGGANEQFF
TRBJ1-1 . TRBV18 . TGTGCCAGCTCACCCGGACGGGGGATAGTGAACACTGAAGCTTTCTTT CASSPGRGIVNTEAFF
TRBJ1-1 TRBD1 TRBV29-1 . TGCAGCGTTGAGGGGACAGGGCACAGGAACACTGAAGCTTTCTTT CSVEGTGHRNTEAFF
TRBJ2-7 TRBD2 TRBV25-1 . TGTGCCAGCAGTGAGCGCGGGGGTAGGACATCCTCCTACGAGCAGTACTTC CASSERGGRTSSYEQYF
TRBJ2-2 TRBD2 TRBV7-3 . TGTGCCAGCAGACCGTTAGCGGGAGAGGGCGGGGAGCTGTTTTTT CASRPLAGEGGELFF
TRBJ1-5 . TRBV7-9 . TGTGCCAGCAGCTTAGAGGCAGGCCGCAATCAGCCCCAGCATTTT CASSLEAGRNQPQHF
TRBJ2-7 TRBD1 TRBV4-3 . TGCGCCAGCAGCCACACCGGGACAGGGGTCTACGAGCAGTACTTC CASSHTGTGVYEQYF
TRBJ1-4 TRBD1 TRBV28 . TGTGCCAGCAGCTCGGGACAGGGCAATGAAAAACTGTTTTTT CASSSGQGNEKLFF
TRBJ1-5 . TRBV27 . TGTGCCAGCAGTTTTCGGGGTCAGCCCCAGCATTTT CASSFRGQPQHF
TRBJ2-3 . TRBV19 . TGTGCCAGTAGGGCAAGGGGTGGAACCCCGGACACGCAGTATTTT CASRARGGTPDTQYF
TRBJ2-5 . TRBV27 . TGTGCCAGCAGTTATCAGGGCGACGAGACCCAGTACTTC CASSYQGDETQYF
TRBJ2-2 TRBD1 TRBV18 . TGTGCCAGCTCATATTCCGCAGGGGGCGTTGACACCGGGGAGCTGTTTTTT CASSYSAGGVDTGELFF
TRBJ2-1 TRBD2 TRBV7-9 medium-sized TGTGCCAGCAGCTTAATAAGCGGGAGTGAGCTGAATGAGCAGTTCTTC CASSLISGSELNEQFF
TRBJ2-1 TRBD2 TRBV4-3 . TGCGCCAGCAGCCAAGATTCCGGGACTAGCGGCTACAATGAGCAGTTCTTC CASSQDSGTSGYNEQFF